A single T cell receptor (beta chain) is shown here with its context. As for treatment: randomized to nivolumab then ipilimumab (arm A) or the reverse (arm B). This sample is drawn from a study of sequential checkpoint blockade in melanoma. Using immunoSEQ multiplex PCR, the repertoire was profiled, and TCRdb retains in-frame clones only, with some absent. The sample lists around 12,000 clones; about 65% were seen once. The germline V and J ends were trimmed by 5 bases and 5 bases, with 15 bases remaining between them. Germline V lookup: CDR1 SEHNR, CDR2 FQNEAQ (reference sequence). The CDR3 loop spans 14 amino acids.

The receptor's source is a human donor with melanoma. The rearrangement joins TRBV7-9 to TRBJ2-5; D is ambiguous. The specimen was CD8+ T cells sorted from blood (inferred from file names), collected from a patient given nivolumab and ipilimumab in sequence. CDR3 DNA: TGTGCCAGCAGCCCCCAGGCGAGTAGGGAGACCCAGTACTTC. Translation gives CASSPQASRETQYF.